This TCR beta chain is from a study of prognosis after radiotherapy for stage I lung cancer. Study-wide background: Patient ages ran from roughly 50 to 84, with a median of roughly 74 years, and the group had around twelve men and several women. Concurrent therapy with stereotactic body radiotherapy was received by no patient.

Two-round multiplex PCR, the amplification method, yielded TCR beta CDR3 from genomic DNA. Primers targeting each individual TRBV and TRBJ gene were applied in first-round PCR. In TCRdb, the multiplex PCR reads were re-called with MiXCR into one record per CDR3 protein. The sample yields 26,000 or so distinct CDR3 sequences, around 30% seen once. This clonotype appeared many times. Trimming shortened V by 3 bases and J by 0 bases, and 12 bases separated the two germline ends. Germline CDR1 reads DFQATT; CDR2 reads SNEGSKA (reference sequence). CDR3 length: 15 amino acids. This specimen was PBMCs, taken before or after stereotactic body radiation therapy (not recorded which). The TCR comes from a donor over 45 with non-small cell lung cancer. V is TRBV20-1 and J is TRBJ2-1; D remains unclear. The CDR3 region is CSARTTRSSYNEQFF. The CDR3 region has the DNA TGCAGTGCTAGGACAACGCGAAGCTCCTACAATGAGCAGTTCTTC.